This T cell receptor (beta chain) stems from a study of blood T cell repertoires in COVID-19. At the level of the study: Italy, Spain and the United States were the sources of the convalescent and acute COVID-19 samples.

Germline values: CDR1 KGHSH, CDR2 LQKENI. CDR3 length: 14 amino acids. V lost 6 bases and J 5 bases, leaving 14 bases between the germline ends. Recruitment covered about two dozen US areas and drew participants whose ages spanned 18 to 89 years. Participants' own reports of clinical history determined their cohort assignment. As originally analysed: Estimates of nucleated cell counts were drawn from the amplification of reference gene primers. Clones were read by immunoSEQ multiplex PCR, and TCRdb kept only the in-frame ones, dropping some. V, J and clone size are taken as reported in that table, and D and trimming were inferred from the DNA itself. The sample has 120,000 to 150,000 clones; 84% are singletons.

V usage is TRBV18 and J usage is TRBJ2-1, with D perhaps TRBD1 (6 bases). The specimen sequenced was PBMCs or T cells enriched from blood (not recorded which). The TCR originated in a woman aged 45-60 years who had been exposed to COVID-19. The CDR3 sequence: CASSGTWVHNEQFF. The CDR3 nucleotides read TGTGCCAGCTCGGGGACATGGGTTCACAATGAGCAGTTCTTC.